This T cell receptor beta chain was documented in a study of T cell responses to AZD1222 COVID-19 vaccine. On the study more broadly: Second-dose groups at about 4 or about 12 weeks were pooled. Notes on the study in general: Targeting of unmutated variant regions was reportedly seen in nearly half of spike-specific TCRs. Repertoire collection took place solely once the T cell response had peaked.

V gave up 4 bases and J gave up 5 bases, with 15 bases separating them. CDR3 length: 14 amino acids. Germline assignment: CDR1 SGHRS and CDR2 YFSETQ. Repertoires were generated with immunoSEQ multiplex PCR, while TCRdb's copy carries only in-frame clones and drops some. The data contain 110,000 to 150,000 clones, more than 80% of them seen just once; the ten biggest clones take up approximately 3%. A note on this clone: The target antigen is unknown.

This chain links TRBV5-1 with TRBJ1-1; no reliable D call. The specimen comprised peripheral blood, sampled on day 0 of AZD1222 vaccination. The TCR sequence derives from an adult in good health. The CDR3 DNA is TGCGCCAGCAGCCCCGCCGGGTTGGGAACTGAAGCTTTCTTT. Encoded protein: CASSPAGLGTEAFF.